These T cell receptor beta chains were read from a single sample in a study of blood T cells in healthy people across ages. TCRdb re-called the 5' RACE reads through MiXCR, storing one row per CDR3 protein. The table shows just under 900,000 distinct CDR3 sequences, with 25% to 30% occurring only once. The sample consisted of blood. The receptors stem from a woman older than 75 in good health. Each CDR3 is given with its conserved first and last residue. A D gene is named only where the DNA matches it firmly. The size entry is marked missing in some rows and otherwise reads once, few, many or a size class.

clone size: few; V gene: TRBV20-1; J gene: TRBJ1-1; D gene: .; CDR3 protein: CSVRGNTEAFF; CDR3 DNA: TGCAGTGTAAGGGGGAACACTGAAGCTTTCTTT
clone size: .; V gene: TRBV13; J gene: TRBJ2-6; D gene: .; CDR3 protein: CASSPGARGIDSSGANVLTF; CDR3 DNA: TGTGCCAGCAGCCCCGGGGCAAGGGGGATCGACAGCTCTGGGGCCAACGTCCTGACTTTC
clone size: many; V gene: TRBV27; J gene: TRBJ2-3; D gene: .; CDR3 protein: CASREWGGRADTQYF; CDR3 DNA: TGTGCCAGCAGAGAGTGGGGGGGCAGGGCAGATACGCAGTATTTT
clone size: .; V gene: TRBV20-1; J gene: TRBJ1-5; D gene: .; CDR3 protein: CSAKRVTSNQPQHF; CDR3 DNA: TGCAGTGCTAAGCGGGTCACTAGCAATCAGCCCCAGCATTTT
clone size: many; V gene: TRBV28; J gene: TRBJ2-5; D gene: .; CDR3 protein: CAAGKETQYF; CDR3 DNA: TGTGCCGCAGGGAAGGAGACCCAGTACTTC
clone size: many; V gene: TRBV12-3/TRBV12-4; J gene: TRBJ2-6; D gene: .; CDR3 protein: CASSFSGARGANVLTF; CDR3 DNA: TGTGCCAGCAGTTTTTCTGGCGCGAGGGGGGCCAACGTCCTGACTTTC
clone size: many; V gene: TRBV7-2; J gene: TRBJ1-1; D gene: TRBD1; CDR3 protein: CASSLAGQLNTEAFF; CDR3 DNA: TGTGCCAGCAGCTTAGCGGGACAGTTGAACACTGAAGCTTTCTTT
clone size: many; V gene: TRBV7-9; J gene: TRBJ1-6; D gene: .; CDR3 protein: CASSSQGQISPLHF; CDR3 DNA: TGTGCCAGCAGCTCCCAGGGACAAATCTCACCCCTCCACTTT
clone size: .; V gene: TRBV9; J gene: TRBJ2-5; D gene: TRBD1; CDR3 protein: CANSARQGLETQYF; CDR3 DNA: TGTGCCAACAGCGCGAGACAGGGTCTTGAGACCCAGTACTTC
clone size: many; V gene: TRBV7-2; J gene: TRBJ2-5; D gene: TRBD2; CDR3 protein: CASSLAGTSGQETQYF; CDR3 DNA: TGTGCCAGCAGCTTAGCCGGGACTAGTGGCCAAGAGACCCAGTACTTC
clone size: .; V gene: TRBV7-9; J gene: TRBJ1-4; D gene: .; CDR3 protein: CASSITGGEKLFF; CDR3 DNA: TGTGCCAGCAGCATCACTGGGGGGGAAAAACTGTTTTTT
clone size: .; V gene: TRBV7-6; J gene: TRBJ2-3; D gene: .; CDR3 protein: CASRANPASTDTQYF; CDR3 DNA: TGTGCCAGCAGAGCGAACCCAGCGAGCACAGATACGCAGTATTTT
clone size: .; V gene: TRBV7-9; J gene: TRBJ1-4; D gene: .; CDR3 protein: CASGPRGRTNEKLFF; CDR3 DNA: TGTGCCAGCGGCCCGCGGGGGCGAACTAATGAAAAACTGTTTTTT
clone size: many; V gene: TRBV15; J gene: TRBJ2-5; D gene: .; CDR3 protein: CATSRDPSSRETQYF; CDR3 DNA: TGTGCCACCAGCAGGGACCCGAGTAGTAGAGAGACCCAGTACTTC
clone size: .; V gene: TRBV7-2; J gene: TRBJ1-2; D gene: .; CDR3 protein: CASRTVSNYGYTF; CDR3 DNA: TGTGCCAGCCGAACAGTGTCTAACTATGGCTACACCTTC
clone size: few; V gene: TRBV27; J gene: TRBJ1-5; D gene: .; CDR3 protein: CASSLSTSNQPQHF; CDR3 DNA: TGTGCCAGCAGTTTATCGACCTCAAATCAGCCCCAGCATTTT
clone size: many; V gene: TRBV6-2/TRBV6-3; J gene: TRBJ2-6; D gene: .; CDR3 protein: CASSPAGSSGANVLTF; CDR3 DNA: TGTGCCAGCAGCCCAGCAGGGAGTTCTGGGGCCAACGTCCTGACTTTC
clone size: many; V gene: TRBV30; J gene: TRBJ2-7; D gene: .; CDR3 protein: CAWSVQGASYEQYF; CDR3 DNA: TGTGCCTGGAGTGTACAGGGAGCTAGCTACGAGCAGTACTTC
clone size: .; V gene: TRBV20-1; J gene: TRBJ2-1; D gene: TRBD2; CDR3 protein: CSARVPGGHAGGNYNEQFF; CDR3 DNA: TGCAGTGCTAGAGTTCCCGGGGGGCATGCGGGAGGAAATTACAATGAGCAGTTCTTC
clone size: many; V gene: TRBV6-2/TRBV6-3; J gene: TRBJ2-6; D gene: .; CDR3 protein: CASRRQATSGANVLTF; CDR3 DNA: TGTGCCAGCAGGCGACAGGCGACCTCTGGGGCCAACGTCCTGACTTTC
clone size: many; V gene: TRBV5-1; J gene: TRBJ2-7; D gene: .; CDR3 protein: CASSSRMEQYF; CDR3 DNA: TGCGCCAGCAGCTCCCGGATGGAGCAGTACTTC
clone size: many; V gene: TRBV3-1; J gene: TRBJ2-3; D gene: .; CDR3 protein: CASSRNRGDTQYF; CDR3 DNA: TGTGCCAGCAGCCGGAATAGGGGAGATACGCAGTATTTT
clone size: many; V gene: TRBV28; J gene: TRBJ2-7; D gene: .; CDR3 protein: CASSLSPSILSYEQYF; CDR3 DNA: TGTGCCAGCAGTTTATCGCCCAGCATCCTCTCCTACGAGCAGTACTTC
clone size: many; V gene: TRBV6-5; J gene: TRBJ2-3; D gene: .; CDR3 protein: CASSPILGDTQYF; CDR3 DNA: TGTGCCAGCAGTCCGATTCTCGGGGATACGCAGTATTTT
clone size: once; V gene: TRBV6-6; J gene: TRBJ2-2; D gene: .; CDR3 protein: CASSCSVGITGELFF; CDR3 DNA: TGTGCCAGCAGTTGCTCTGTCGGAATAACCGGGGAGCTGTTTTTT
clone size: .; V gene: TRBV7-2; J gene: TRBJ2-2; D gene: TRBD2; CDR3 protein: CASSLNSLAGGLTGELFF; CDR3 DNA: TGTGCCAGCAGCTTAAATTCGCTAGCGGGGGGGCTCACCGGGGAGCTGTTTTTT
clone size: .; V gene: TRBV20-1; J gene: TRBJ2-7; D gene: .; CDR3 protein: CSARDLTSYEQYF; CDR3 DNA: TGCAGTGCTAGAGATTTAACTAGCTACGAGCAGTACTTC
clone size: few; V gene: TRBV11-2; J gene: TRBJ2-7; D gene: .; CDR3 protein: CASSWSRGVYEQYF; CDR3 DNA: TGTGCCAGCAGCTGGAGCAGGGGGGTTTACGAGCAGTACTTC
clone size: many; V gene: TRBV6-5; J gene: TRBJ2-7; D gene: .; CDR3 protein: CASSTPRNRYEQYF; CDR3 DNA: TGTGCCAGCAGCACCCCTCGCAACCGCTACGAGCAGTACTTC
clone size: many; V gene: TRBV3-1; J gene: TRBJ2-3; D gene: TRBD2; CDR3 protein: CASSQTPLAESGVTQYF; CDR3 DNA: TGTGCCAGCAGCCAAACCCCCCTAGCGGAGTCAGGTGTTACGCAGTATTTT
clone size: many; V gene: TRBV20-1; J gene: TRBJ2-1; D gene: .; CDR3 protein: CSARTGGLASSYNEQFF; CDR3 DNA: TGCAGTGCCAGGACAGGGGGACTAGCGAGCTCCTACAATGAGCAGTTCTTC
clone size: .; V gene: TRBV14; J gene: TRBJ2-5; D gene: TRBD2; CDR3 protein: CASSPRLAAIQETQYF; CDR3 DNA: TGTGCCAGCAGCCCTAGACTAGCGGCTATCCAAGAGACCCAGTACTTC
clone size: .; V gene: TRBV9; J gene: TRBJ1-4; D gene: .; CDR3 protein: CASSVSSTWDEKLFF; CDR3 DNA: TGTGCCAGCAGCGTCTCTTCGACTTGGGACGAAAAACTGTTTTTT
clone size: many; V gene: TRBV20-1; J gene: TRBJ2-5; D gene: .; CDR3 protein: CSAREWRDSMEETQYF; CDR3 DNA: TGCAGTGCTAGAGAGTGGCGGGACTCCATGGAGGAGACCCAGTACTTC
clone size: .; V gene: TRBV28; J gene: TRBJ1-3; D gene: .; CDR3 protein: CASFSPGNTIYF; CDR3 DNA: TGTGCCAGTTTTTCGCCTGGAAACACCATATATTTT
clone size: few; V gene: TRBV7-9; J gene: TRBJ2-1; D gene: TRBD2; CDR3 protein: CASGRGSSYNEQFF; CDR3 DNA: TGTGCCAGCGGGCGCGGGAGCTCCTACAATGAGCAGTTCTTC
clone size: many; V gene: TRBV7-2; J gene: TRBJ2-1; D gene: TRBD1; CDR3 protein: CASETGPFSNEQFF; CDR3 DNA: TGTGCCAGTGAGACAGGGCCCTTCTCCAATGAGCAGTTCTTC
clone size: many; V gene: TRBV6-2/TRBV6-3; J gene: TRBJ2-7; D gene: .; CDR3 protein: CASTAERGRSSYEQYF; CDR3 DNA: TGTGCCAGCACCGCGGAGAGGGGCCGAAGCTCCTACGAGCAGTACTTC
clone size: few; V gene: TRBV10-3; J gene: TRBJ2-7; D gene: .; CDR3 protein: CAIKNDRSHSYEQYF; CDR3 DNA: TGTGCCATCAAAAATGACAGGTCCCACTCCTACGAGCAGTACTTC
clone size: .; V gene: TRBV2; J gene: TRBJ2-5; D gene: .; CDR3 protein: CAQRRSEQGTQYF; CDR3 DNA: TGTGCCCAAAGGCGGTCAGAACAAGGGACCCAGTACTTC
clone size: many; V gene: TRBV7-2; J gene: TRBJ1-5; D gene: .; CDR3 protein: CASSPRDQPQHF; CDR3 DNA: TGTGCCAGCAGCCCCAGAGATCAGCCCCAGCATTTT
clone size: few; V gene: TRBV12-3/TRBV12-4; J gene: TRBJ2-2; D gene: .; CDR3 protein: CASMKPRTAANTGELFF; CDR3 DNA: TGTGCCAGCATGAAGCCCCGGACAGCCGCTAACACCGGGGAGCTGTTTTTT
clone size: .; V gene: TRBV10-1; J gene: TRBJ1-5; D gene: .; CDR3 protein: CASSPSFGQPQHF; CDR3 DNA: TGCGCCAGCAGTCCGAGTTTCGGTCAGCCCCAGCATTTT
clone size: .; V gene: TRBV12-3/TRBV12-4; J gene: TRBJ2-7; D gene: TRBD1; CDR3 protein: CASSYRTGGDSYEQYF; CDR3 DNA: TGTGCCAGCAGTTATCGGACAGGGGGTGATTCCTACGAGCAGTACTTC
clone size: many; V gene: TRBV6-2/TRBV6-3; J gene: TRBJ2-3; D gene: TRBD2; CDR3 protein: CASSNLAVGDTQYF; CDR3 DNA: TGTGCCAGCAGTAACCTAGCGGTTGGAGATACGCAGTATTTT
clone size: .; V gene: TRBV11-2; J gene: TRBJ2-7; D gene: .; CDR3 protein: CASRPLRGPSYEQYF; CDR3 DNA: TGTGCCAGCAGGCCCCTCAGGGGTCCCTCCTACGAGCAGTACTTC
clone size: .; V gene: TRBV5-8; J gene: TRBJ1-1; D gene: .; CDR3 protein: CASSLTGNTKAFF; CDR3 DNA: TGTGCCAGCAGCTTGACTGGAAACACTAAAGCTTTCTTT
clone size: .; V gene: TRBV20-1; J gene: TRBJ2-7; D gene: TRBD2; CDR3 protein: CSAAGGSWEQYF; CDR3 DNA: TGCAGTGCTGCGGGGGGCAGCTGGGAGCAGTACTTC